The 14 T cell receptor beta chains below were found in one sample sequenced in a study of T cell responses to AZD1222 COVID-19 vaccine. Here immunoSEQ multiplex PCR was the method, and the copy in TCRdb shows in-frame clones only, minus some. The sample has 50,000 to 65,000 clones, 80% to 95% seen once. The sequencing here drew on peripheral blood, taken 28 days after the second dose of the MenACWY control vaccine. The receptors derive from an adult who received the MenACWY meningococcal vaccine as a control.

The chain couples TRBV14 to TRBJ2-1, with TRBD2 matching over 10 bases. In germline, CDR1 is SGHDN, CDR2 FVKESK. The V and J ends lost 4 bases and 1 base, in that order; junction bases with no gene match: 4. The CDR3 is 16 amino acids. This CDR3 reads CASSRPSGSSYNEQFF. The CDR3 DNA reads as TGTGCCAGCAGCCGGCCTAGCGGGAGTTCCTACAATGAGCAGTTCTTC.

This chain uses TRBV2 with TRBJ2-2; no firm D call. This CDR3 is built from 15 residues. Germline assignment: CDR1 SNHLY and CDR2 FYNNEI. Deletions cut 7 bases from V and 2 bases from J, with 14 bases between. CDR3 amino acids: CASTGEHPNTGELFF. The CDR3 DNA follows: TGTGCCAGCACTGGCGAACACCCTAACACCGGGGAGCTGTTTTTT.

V is TRBV7-3 and J is TRBJ2-7; D not certain. Per germline, CDR1 SGHTA and CDR2 FQGTGA. The V gene lost 5 bases and the J gene lost 3 bases, with 8 bases spanning the gap. This CDR3 is built from 12 residues. CDR3 region: CASSLLYYEQYF. DNA for the CDR3: TGTGCCAGCAGCCTCTTATACTACGAGCAGTACTTC.

This clone occurred a few times. V usage is TRBV28 and J usage is TRBJ1-3, with D perhaps TRBD1 (5 bases). The V end was cut by 8 bases, the J end by 9 bases, with 17 bases between. The CDR3 is 13 amino acids. Germline values: CDR1 MDHEN, CDR2 SYDVKM. The CDR3 coding sequence is TGTGCCAGCGGGGGGGGAGACCTGAGCACCATATATTTT. This codes for CASGGGDLSTIYF.

This sequence joins TRBV27 and TRBJ1-2; 8 nucleotides agree with TRBD1. The germline gives CDR1 MNHEY, CDR2 SMNVEV (reference sequence). V lost 5 bases to trimming and J lost 4 bases; unmatched junction nucleotides: 15. The CDR3 extends over 17 amino acids. The CDR3 spells CASSPGHGTGRSYGYTF. DNA for the CDR3: TGTGCCAGCAGTCCAGGCCATGGGACAGGAAGATCCTATGGCTACACCTTC.

A remark on this clone: Different DNA sequences within this sample yield the same CDR3. V and J are TRBV28 and TRBJ1-2; TRBD1 is a possible D gene (5 bases). Trimming stripped 2 bases from V and 5 bases from J, with 6 bases between. This CDR3 has 12 residues. Germline CDR1 is MDHEN and CDR2 is SYDVKM. CDR3 DNA sequence: TGTGCCAGCAGTTTACGGGGGTATGGCTACACCTTC. Translated: CASSLRGYGYTF.

CDR3 loop: CASSVGGQAYEQYF. The DNA of the CDR3 is TGTGCCAGCAGCGTCGGGGGACAAGCCTACGAGCAGTACTTC. The chain combines TRBV9 with TRBJ2-7; D is perhaps TRBD1 or TRBD2 (6 bases each). Germline values: CDR1 SGDLS, CDR2 YYNGEE. The CDR3 extends over 14 amino acids. V gave up 2 bases and J gave up 2 bases, with 11 bases separating them. Full variable domain (outside the CDR3, taken from reference TRBV9 and TRBJ2-7): DSGVTQTPKHLITATGQRVTLRCSPRSGDLSVYWYQQSLDQGLQFLIQYYNGEERAKGNILERFSAQQFPDLHSELNLSSLELGDSALYFCASSVGGQAYEQYFGPGTRLTVT.

The genes are TRBV28 and TRBJ2-3, with D possibly being TRBD2 (6 bases). Germline CDR1 MDHEN, CDR2 SYDVKM. The length of the CDR3 is 15 residues. The V gene lost 10 bases and the J gene lost 2 bases, with 19 bases spanning the gap. The chain's CDR3 is CATKYGGKYTDTQYF. CDR3 bases: TGTGCCACCAAGTACGGGGGAAAATACACAGATACGCAGTATTTT.

The gene calls are TRBV2 and TRBJ1-1; D might be TRBD1 (5 bases). The CDR3 totals 16 residues. Germline values: CDR1 SNHLY, CDR2 FYNNEI. V gave up 1 base and J gave up 2 bases, with 14 bases separating them. The CDR3 reads CASSEESGRGNTEAFF. CDR3 bases: TGTGCCAGCAGTGAAGAGTCTGGTAGGGGAAACACTGAAGCTTTCTTT.

This chain connects TRBV2 to TRBJ1-6; 7 bases are a match to TRBD1. The CDR3 is made up of 14 amino acids. V was pared by 5 bases and J by 9 bases, with 7 bases of the junction left unmatched. The germline gives CDR1 SNHLY, CDR2 FYNNEI. CDR3 loop: CASSLTGSGSPLHF. The CDR3 DNA is TGTGCCAGCAGTCTGACAGGGTCTGGTTCACCCCTCCACTTT.

V usage is TRBV6-5 and J usage is TRBJ1-2; D unresolved. The CDR3 is 13 residues long. Trimming removed 2 bases at V and 7 bases at J, with 11 bases between. CDR1 and CDR2 from the germline V gene are MNHEY and SVGAGI. As DNA, the CDR3 is TGTGCCAGCAGTTACCGGCAGAGCTCTGGCTACACCTTC. Translation gives CASSYRQSSGYTF.

The J gene is TRBJ2-5, the V gene TRBV27; 9 positions agree with TRBD2. This CDR3 spans 14 amino acids. Trimming at V came to 4 bases and at J to 3 bases, leaving 3 bases not matched to a gene. Looked up from germline, CDR1 is MNHEY and CDR2 is SMNVEV (reference sequence). The CDR3: CASSWAGGKETQYF. The CDR3 DNA follows: TGTGCCAGCAGTTGGGCGGGAGGGAAAGAGACCCAGTACTTC.

The chain has TRBV27 and TRBJ1-5; a weak D match, TRBD1 (5 bases). Trimming removed 6 bases from V and 7 bases from J, with 16 bases in between. The CDR3 contains 14 residues. Germline V gene data show CDR1 as MNHEY and CDR2 as SMNVEV (reference sequence). In nucleotides, the CDR3 is TGTGCCAGCAGCCCCGGGGCGCCTAGGCAGCCCCAGCATTTT. Translation gives CASSPGAPRQPQHF.

V is TRBV11-2 and J is TRBJ2-7; D might be TRBD2 (6 bases). V lost 4 bases to trimming and J lost 2 bases, with 15 bases between them. Germline CDR1 reads SGHAT; CDR2 reads FQNNGV. This CDR3 is built from 15 residues. The CDR3 DNA reads TGTGCCAGCAGCTCGGGGGTAGCGGTGACCTACGAGCAGTACTTC. Protein sequence: CASSSGVAVTYEQYF.